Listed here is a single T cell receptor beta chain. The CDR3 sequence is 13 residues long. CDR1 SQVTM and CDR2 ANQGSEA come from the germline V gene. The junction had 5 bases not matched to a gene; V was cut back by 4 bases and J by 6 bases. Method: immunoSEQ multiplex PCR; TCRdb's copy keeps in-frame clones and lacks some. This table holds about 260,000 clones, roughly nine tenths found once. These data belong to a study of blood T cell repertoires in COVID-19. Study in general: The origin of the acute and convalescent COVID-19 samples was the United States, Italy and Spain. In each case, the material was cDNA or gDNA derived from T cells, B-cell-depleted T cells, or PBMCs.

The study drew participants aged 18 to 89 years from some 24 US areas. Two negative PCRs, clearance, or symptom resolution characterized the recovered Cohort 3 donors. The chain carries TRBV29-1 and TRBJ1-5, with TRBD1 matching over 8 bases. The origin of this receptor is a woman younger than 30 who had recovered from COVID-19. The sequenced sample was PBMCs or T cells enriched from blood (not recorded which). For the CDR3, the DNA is TGCAGCGTTGTTACAGGGGGGAGTCAGCCCCAGCATTTT. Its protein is CSVVTGGSQPQHF. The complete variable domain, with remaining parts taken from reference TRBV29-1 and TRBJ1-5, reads SAVISQKPSRDICQRGTSLTIQCQVDSQVTMMFWYRQQPGQSLTLIATANQGSEATYESGFVIDKFPISRPNLTFSTLTVSNMSPEDSSIYLCSVVTGGSQPQHFGDGTRLSIL.